These T cell receptor beta chains were read from a single sample in a study of T cells in Graves' hyperthyroidism and ophthalmopathy. Each CDR3 protein is one row after TCRdb ran MiXCR on the multiplex PCR reads. The profile shows some 600,000 distinct CDR3 sequences, around 14% of them singletons. Specimen: blood. The source of these receptors is a woman aged 30 to 39 with Graves' hyperthyroidism that later progressed to Graves' ophthalmopathy. Each CDR3 is given with its conserved first and last residue. A D gene is named only where the DNA matches it firmly. Rows give clone size only sometimes, using once, few, many, or a class for an expanded clone.

J,V,D,size,DNA,CDR3
TRBJ2-5,TRBV4-1,.,many,TGCGCCAGCAGCCATACAGGGTGGAGGGCTCAAGAGACCCAGTACTTC,CASSHTGWRAQETQYF
TRBJ2-2,TRBV7-9,TRBD2,.,TGTGCCAGCAGCTTTTCTAGCGGGAGCCCCGGGGAGCTGTTTTTT,CASSFSSGSPGELFF
TRBJ2-7,TRBV7-2,TRBD1,many,TGTGCCAGCAGCTTAGAAGTAGGGACAGACCACGAGCAGTACTTC,CASSLEVGTDHEQYF
TRBJ1-4,TRBV3-1,.,.,TGTGCCAGCAGCCACCGTAATAATGAAAAACTGTTTTTT,CASSHRNNEKLFF
TRBJ2-7,TRBV3-1,.,many,TGTGCCAGCAGCCAAGATTGGGGCGGGTCTCCCTCCTACGAGCAGTACTTC,CASSQDWGGSPSYEQYF
TRBJ2-7,TRBV12-5,.,few,TGTGCTAGTGGAAACCGGGTCAATTTCCCCTACGAGCAGTACTTC,CASGNRVNFPYEQYF
TRBJ2-1,TRBV19,.,few,TGTGCCAGTAGGGACTACGGGGCTGGGGGTCCCAATGAGCAGTTCTTC,CASRDYGAGGPNEQFF
TRBJ2-3,TRBV20-1,.,once,TGCAGTACTACTAGTGGTGGAGATACGCAGTATTTT,CSTTSGGDTQYF
TRBJ2-1,TRBV12-3/TRBV12-4,.,few,TGTGCCAGCACCATAGTCGAGGACAAGCAGTTCTTC,CASTIVEDKQFF
TRBJ2-7,TRBV14,.,many,TGTGCCAGCAGCCAAGATCCCGCGCCGTACTCAACTATCTACGAGCAGTACTTC,CASSQDPAPYSTIYEQYF
TRBJ2-7,TRBV7-9,TRBD1,many,TGTGCCAGCAGCTTATCCCCGGGACAGCGAGTGTACGAGCAGTACTTC,CASSLSPGQRVYEQYF
TRBJ1-5,TRBV20-1,.,.,TGCAGTGCTAGTACCGGGACGGTCGATCAGCCCCAGCATTTT,CSASTGTVDQPQHF
TRBJ1-5,TRBV27,.,many,TGTGCCAGCAGCCTATGGGGGGGAGGTAGCAATCAGCCCCAGCATTTT,CASSLWGGGSNQPQHF
TRBJ1-5,TRBV7-9,.,many,TGTGCCAGCAGCTTGGACCTGAATCAGCCCCAGCATTTT,CASSLDLNQPQHF
TRBJ1-2,TRBV20-1,.,many,TGCAGTGCCATGCTCTATGGCTACACCTTC,CSAMLYGYTF
TRBJ2-3,TRBV20-1,.,many,TGCAGTGCCGAACGGGATACGCAGTATTTT,CSAERDTQYF
TRBJ2-7,TRBV6-1,TRBD2,.,TGTGCCAGCAGCAGACCGGGACTAGCGGGGGGCTACGAGCAGTACTTC,CASSRPGLAGGYEQYF
TRBJ2-1,TRBV10-3,TRBD1,.,TGTGCCATCAGAGCCGGGACAGGAGGGAATGAGCAGTTCTTC,CAIRAGTGGNEQFF
TRBJ2-5,TRBV2,TRBD1,many,TGTGCCAGCAGGGGGACAGTACAAGAGACCCAGTACTTC,CASRGTVQETQYF
TRBJ2-1,TRBV6-2/TRBV6-3,.,many,TGTGCCAGCAGTTACTCCCGAGCAGGGATGCATGAGCAGTTCTTC,CASSYSRAGMHEQFF
TRBJ2-2,TRBV7-8,TRBD2,many,TGTGCCAGCAGCTACCAAGCTAGCGGGAGAGGGAGCGGGGAGCTGTTTTTT,CASSYQASGRGSGELFF
TRBJ2-1,TRBV5-1,.,many,TGCGCCAGCAGCAAGGCGCTAGATAATGAGCAGTTCTTC,CASSKALDNEQFF
TRBJ2-5,TRBV7-7,TRBD2,.,TGTGCTAGCAGCTCAACATTTAGCGGGAGTTTGGAGACCCAGTACTTC,CASSSTFSGSLETQYF
TRBJ1-2,TRBV28,.,many,TGTGCCAGCAGTGATGGGCTTGGCTATGGCTACACCTTC,CASSDGLGYGYTF
TRBJ1-2,TRBV3-1,.,many,TGTGCCAGCAGCCAAGGTTGGACCGGAGACACCTTC,CASSQGWTGDTF
TRBJ1-1,TRBV24-1,.,few,TGTGCCACCAGTCTGGAGGGCAGTGACACTAAAGCTTTCTTT,CATSLEGSDTKAFF
TRBJ1-1,TRBV6-1,.,many,TGTGCCAGCACCAAGGGGGTTCGGGGGATGAACACTGAAGCTTTCTTT,CASTKGVRGMNTEAFF
TRBJ1-1,TRBV5-1,TRBD1,few,TGCGCCAGCAGCTTGGTGGGGACAGGGGAATTCGCTGAAGCTTTCTTT,CASSLVGTGEFAEAFF
TRBJ2-2,TRBV29-1,.,few,TGCAGCGTTTCATACAGGGACACCGGGGAGCTGTTTTTT,CSVSYRDTGELFF
TRBJ1-2,TRBV12-3/TRBV12-4,.,many,TGTGCCAGCAGATTCCAGGGGTTTCCATATGGCTACACCTTC,CASRFQGFPYGYTF
TRBJ2-5,TRBV18,.,many,TGTGCCAGCTCACCGCCATCACGGGACCAAGAGACCCAGTACTTC,CASSPPSRDQETQYF
TRBJ1-1,TRBV30,.,many,TGTGCCTGGAGGTTGGGGACTGAAGCTTTCTTT,CAWRLGTEAFF
TRBJ2-3,TRBV5-1,TRBD2,many,TGCGCCAGCAGCCTCAAGACTAGCGGGATGGCAGATACGCAGTATTTT,CASSLKTSGMADTQYF
TRBJ2-7,TRBV7-3,TRBD1,many,TGTGCCAGCAGCCCCATAGACAGGGACCCTTCCTACGAGCAGTACTTC,CASSPIDRDPSYEQYF
TRBJ2-3,TRBV28,TRBD1,few,TGTGCCAGCGCCAACCGGGACAGGATCACAGATACGCAGTATTTT,CASANRDRITDTQYF
TRBJ2-5,TRBV9,.,many,TGTGCCAGCAGCGTATTGGGGCAAGAGACCCAGTACTTC,CASSVLGQETQYF